This TCR beta chain was captured in a study of cytomegalovirus exposure and HLA in healthy donors (dated 2017 in TCRdb). General notes on the study: In an earlier analysis of 587 of the donors, around 300 Gb of sequence data and 117 million unique TCR beta sequences from approximately 180 million T cells were reported. On average, around 200,000 unique TCR beta nucleotide sequences were sequenced per donor among a few hundred genotyped donors of the cohort, with roughly 19% of those sequences being non-productive. HLA typing included class I and class II loci at four-digit resolution. Of the 398 genotyped donors, 65% to 90% fell in the genetic ancestry cluster associated with self-reported Caucasian donors. Besides the first cohort of roughly 700 subjects, a separate validation cohort made up of over a hundred different subjects was used. An earlier analysis of around 580 of the donors used high-throughput TCR beta sequencing to judge whether each TCR beta V gene segment behaved as functional or pseudogenic. In a later analysis, previously published TCR beta repertoires from 666 donors were re-analyzed and high-resolution HLA genotyping was added so that TCR occurrence patterns could be studied. The number of typed donors differed by locus: about 620-640 for A, B, C, DRB1 and DQB1; about 520 for DQA1; 606 for DPA1; and roughly 470 for DPB1. A later genetic analysis took genome-wide SNP genotypes for about 55% of the roughly 700 donors and used that subset as a discovery cohort. The T cell repertoires of 666 subjects were profiled by immunosequencing and related to cytomegalovirus serostatus. Rather than drawing on any new phenotypic data, the later analysis identified candidate immune exposures from TCR beta sequences and the way those sequences occurred across donors. All discovery cohort repertoires had been generated on a single sequencing platform. Because of strong linkage in the cohort, roughly five DR-DQ haplotypes were treated as single units for association and clustering. The study was designed to test whether signatures of past pathogen exposure could be identified by cataloging public T cell receptors. High-throughput TCR immunosequencing, statistical association of individual TCRs with disease status, and machine learning were combined to predict cytomegalovirus infection status. An early release covering roughly 580 HLA-typed donors comprised about 300 gigabases of sequencing data and tens of millions of unique TCR sequences. Donor age, sex, ethnicity and CMV serostatus were compiled alongside the repertoire data. What the research found in general, with its limitations: A total of 164 TCR beta chains were listed by the study as associated with cytomegalovirus. HLA typing was unavailable for some donors at each locus, so association tests used only the typed subset. Compared with the roughly 670-donor mean, donors in an Asian-associated ancestry cluster had fewer N-insertions in productive TCRs, according to a later genetic analysis. Several of the top co-occurrence clusters appeared to be linked to parvovirus B19, influenza, CMV and Epstein-Barr virus, according to a later analysis. An association between a missense DCLRE1C variant and V-gene and J-gene trimming of TCR beta chains was found in a later genetic analysis and replicated in an independent cohort. A later analysis found that TCR association rates varied across HLA loci, with DRB1 alleles showing the most associated TCRs and HLA-C alleles the fewest. In a later analysis, HLA-associated TCR beta chains were found to be more clonally expanded and to have lower generation probabilities than equally common non-associated chains. Roughly uniform sequencing depth across donors was assumed in presence/absence analyses, although this assumption may not hold. A further reported finding was that TCR beta sequences accurately predicted the HLA-A and HLA-B alleles for most subjects in the first cohort. Correlated functional status among segregating V segments might reflect linkage disequilibrium, but an unknown experimental factor could not be ruled out. According to the authors, the approach could potentially be generalized to other disease states and immunological phenotypes. A cluster of highly shared sequence variants was judged likely to be a technical artifact of the sequencing pipeline. A later analysis associated about 16,000 TCR beta sequences with specific HLA alleles at a false discovery rate of 0.05. Only TCR beta chains were sequenced in this cohort, and the absence of alpha or paired-chain data limited detectable features. Most TCR sequences were seen in very few donors, while some public TCRs were found in many individuals. Strong co-occurrence of HLA alleles, especially DR and DQ, made assigning TCR associations to individual alleles difficult. A later analysis found that most CMV-associated TCR beta chains appeared HLA-restricted, with HLA associations seemingly driven largely by CMV exposure. In both the original and validation cohorts, the classifier was reported to diagnose cytomegalovirus status with high specificity and sensitivity. The only immune exposure information available for the cohort was CMV serostatus. Because counts were too low, 15 to 20 rarely observed V segments, including chromosome 9 orphons, were excluded from the earlier analysis of 587 of the donors. Three of the identified cytomegalovirus-associated TCR beta chains were confirmed in vitro to be specific for cytomegalovirus antigens. Some IMGT-functional V segments, including TRBV6-2 and TRBV6-3, could not be told apart with the 87-base-pair reads, so those segments were excluded. In an earlier analysis of a few hundred of the donors, most TCR beta V segments were observed in productive rearrangements about 87% or about 30% of the time, broadly matching IMGT annotations.

Library creation used the immunoSEQ multiplex PCR assay. The multiplex PCR relied on a mix of 60 forward primers for TCR Vbeta segments and 13 reverse primers for TCR Jbeta segments. The CDR3 region of rearranged TCR beta genes was amplified from genomic DNA by a multiplex PCR assay. The Illumina HiSeq System was used to sequence the amplified TCR beta libraries as 87-base-pair reads. Under the source paper's analysis protocol: A later analysis counted approximately 74 million unique TCR beta chains across the 500 to 850 repertoires, and some 11 million of these chains were shared by at least two donors. To remove PCR and sequencing errors, raw reads were error-corrected and collapsed into unique sequences using a nearest-neighbor algorithm that merged closely related sequences. To assign V, D and J gene segments, CDR3 sequences were aligned to IMGT reference sequences. For a sequence to be retained, a match of at least six nucleotides was required to both a V gene segment and a J gene segment. Rearrangements were classified as productive when the CDR3 lacked stop codons and remained in frame with V and J, and all other rearrangements were classified as non-productive. Following IMGT convention, CDR3 was defined as the stretch from the second conserved V-encoded cysteine up to the conserved J-encoded phenylalanine. Sequences without an unambiguous match to a single V gene segment were excluded from the earlier analysis of about 600 of the donors. An earlier analysis of several hundred of the donors classified V segments as functional when productive rearrangements were above 56.7% and as segregating when the standard deviation between donors was above 5%. To diagnose cytomegalovirus status from the catalog of TCR beta chain sequences, a statistical classification framework was built. V and J gene assignment, in a later analysis, came from comparing TCR nucleotide sequences with IMGT/GENE-DB human TR gene sequences. Using the TCRdist pipeline, a later analysis assigned CDR3 sequences along with most-parsimonious VDJ recombination scenarios. In a later analysis, each TCR beta chain was defined by its CDR3 amino acid sequence together with its V-gene family, and reads lacking a unique V-gene family were excluded. To address suspected cross-contamination and a sequencing artifact, a later analysis removed approximately 600 highly shared, low-generation-probability nucleotide sequences. For each public chain, a later analysis derived a clonal expansion index from normalized ranks of inferred template counts within each repertoire. Generation probabilities in a later analysis came from a VDJ recombination model fitted to out-of-frame rearrangements, and those results were checked against IGoR. Hypergeometric tests were used in a later analysis to score TCR-TCR, TCR-HLA and TCR-CMV co-occurrence, with a repertoire-size bias correction applied to the TCR pairs. A later analysis estimated false discovery rates by permuting HLA or CMV assignments 20 times. In a later analysis, co-occurring TCRs were grouped using DBSCAN, and TCRdist sequence similarity was added for clustering within HLA-allele-positive subsets. Repertoires with fewer than 30,000 or more than 120,000 public chains, plus five repertoires with anomalous nucleotide sharing, were excluded from co-occurrence clustering. TCRdb provides this immuneACCESS table in a form limited to in-frame rearrangements. Some clones are lacking; in checked studies, under half of them reflect an unresolved V gene, and why the rest are absent is not known. V and J calls and clone size follow that table, whereas D and trimming were derived from the DNA. Here the sample has some 180,000 clones; 76% occur a single time. The ten largest clonotypes hold about 1.5% of the sample.

In total, 666 healthy bone marrow donors made up the cohort. All cohort members were sampled while nominally healthy, although unrecorded immune exposures were likely present. The donor was CMV seronegative and belonged to the group of over 300 seronegative cohort members. Each donor provided a peripheral blood sample, and peripheral blood mononuclear cells were used for TCR beta sequencing. The Qiagen DNeasy Blood Extraction Kit was used to extract genomic DNA from the blood cell samples. Via the germline V gene, CDR1 is SGHDT and CDR2 YYEEEE. Spanning cysteine to phenylalanine, the CDR3 consists of 15 amino acids. The retained sequence is limited to the CDR3, 45 bases, with the frame set at the first base. From V the trimming removes 5 bases and from J it removes 2 bases, while the gene matches leave 7 bases of the junction unaccounted for. As regards this clone: The target of this receptor is not known. Base quality data are lacking; no much larger clone is found one base away.

Recombination connected TRBV5-6 to TRBJ2-1, and 7 junctional nucleotides match TRBD1. Sample: PBMCs. The source is a man younger than 35 in good health and CMV-seronegative. CDR3 loop: CASSLRGLTYNEQFF. The nucleotides read TGTGCCAGCAGTTTGAGGGGGCTTACCTACAATGAGCAGTTCTTC.